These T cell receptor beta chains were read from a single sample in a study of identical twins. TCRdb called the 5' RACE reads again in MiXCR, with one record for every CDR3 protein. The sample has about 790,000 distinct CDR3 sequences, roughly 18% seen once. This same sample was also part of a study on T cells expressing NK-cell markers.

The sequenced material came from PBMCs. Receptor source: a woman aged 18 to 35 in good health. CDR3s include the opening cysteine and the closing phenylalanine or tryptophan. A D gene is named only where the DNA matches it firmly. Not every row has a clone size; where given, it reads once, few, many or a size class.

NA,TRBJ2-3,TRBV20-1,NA,TGCAGTGCTTTTATCACAGATACGCAGTATTTT,CSAFITDTQYF
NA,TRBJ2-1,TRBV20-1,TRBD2,TGCAGTGCTAGGGGAGCTAGCGGGTACAATGAGCAGTTCTTC,CSARGASGYNEQFF
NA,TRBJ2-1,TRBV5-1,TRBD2,TGCGCCAGCAGCTTGGACGGGGACTACTACAATGAGCAGTTCTTC,CASSLDGDYYNEQFF
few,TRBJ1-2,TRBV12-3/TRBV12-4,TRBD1,TGTGCCAGCAGTTTGAGGCAGGGGGCATATGGCTACACCTTC,CASSLRQGAYGYTF
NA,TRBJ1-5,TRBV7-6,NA,TGTGCCAGCAGCTTAGTGGCAGGAACAAATCAGCCCCAGCATTTT,CASSLVAGTNQPQHF
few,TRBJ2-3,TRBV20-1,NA,TGCAGTGAGGAACTAGCCCCAGATACGCAGTATTTT,CSEELAPDTQYF
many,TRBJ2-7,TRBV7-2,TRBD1,TGTGCCAGCAGCCTAGGACAGGACTACGAGCAGTACTTC,CASSLGQDYEQYF
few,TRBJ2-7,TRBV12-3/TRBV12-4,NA,TGTGCCAGCAGTTGGGGCCCACTACCATCCTACGAGCAGTACTTC,CASSWGPLPSYEQYF
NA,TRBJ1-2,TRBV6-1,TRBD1,TGTGCCAGCAGTGGAACAGGGGATTATGGCTACACCTTC,CASSGTGDYGYTF
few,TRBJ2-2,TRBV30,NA,TGTGCCTGGAGGTCCGGGGAGCTGTTTTTT,CAWRSGELFF
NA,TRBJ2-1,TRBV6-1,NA,TGTGCCAGCAGTCGGTATGCCCTGTACAATGAGCAGTTCTTC,CASSRYALYNEQFF
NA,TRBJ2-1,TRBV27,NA,TGTGCCAGCAGTTCATTCCCCCAGCAGGACCCATACAATGAGCAGTTCTTC,CASSSFPQQDPYNEQFF